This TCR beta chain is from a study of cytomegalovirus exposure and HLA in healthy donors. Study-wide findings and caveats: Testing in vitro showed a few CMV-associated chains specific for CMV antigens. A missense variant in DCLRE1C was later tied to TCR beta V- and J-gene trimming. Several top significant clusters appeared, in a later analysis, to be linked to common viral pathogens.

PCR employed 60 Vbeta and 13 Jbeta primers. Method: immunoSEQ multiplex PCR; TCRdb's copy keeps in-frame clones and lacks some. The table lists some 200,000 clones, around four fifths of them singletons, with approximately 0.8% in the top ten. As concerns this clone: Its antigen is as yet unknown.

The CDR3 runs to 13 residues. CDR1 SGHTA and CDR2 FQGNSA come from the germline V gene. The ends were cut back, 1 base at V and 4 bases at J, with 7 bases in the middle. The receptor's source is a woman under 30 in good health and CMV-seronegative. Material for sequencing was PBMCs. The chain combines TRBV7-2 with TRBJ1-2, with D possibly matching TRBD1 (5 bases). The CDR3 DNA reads TGTGCCAGCAGCTTAGGACAGCTCTATGGCTACACCTTC. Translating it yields CASSLGQLYGYTF.